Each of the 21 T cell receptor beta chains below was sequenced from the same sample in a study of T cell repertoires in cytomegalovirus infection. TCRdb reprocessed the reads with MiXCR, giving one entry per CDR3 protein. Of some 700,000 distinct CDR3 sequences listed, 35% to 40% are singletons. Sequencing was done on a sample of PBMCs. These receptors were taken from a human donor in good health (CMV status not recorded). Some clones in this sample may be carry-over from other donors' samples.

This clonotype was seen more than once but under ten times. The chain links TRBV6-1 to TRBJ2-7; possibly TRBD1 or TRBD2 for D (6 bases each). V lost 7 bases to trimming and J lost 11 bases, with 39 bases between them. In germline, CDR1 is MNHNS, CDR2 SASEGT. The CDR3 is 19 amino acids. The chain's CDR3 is CASTPEGGAGTLSVFEEYF. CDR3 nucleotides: TGTGCCAGCACTCCGGAGGGGGGCGCAGGGACCCTATCGGTTTTTGAAGAGTACTTC.

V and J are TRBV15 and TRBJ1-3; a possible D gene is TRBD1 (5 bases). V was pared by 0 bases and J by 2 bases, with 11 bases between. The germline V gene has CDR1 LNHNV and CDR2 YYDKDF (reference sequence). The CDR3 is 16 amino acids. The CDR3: CATSRDGGGPGNTIYF. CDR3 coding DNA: TGTGCCACCAGCAGAGATGGGGGTGGACCTGGAAACACCATATATTTT.

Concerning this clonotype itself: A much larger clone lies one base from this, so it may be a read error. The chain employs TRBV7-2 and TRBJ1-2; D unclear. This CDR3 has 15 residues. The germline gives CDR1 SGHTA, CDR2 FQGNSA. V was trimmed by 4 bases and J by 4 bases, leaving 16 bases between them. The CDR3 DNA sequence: TGTGCCAGCAGCTATTTAGGACCCGGATTCTATGGCTACACCTTC. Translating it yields CASSYLGPGFYGYTF.

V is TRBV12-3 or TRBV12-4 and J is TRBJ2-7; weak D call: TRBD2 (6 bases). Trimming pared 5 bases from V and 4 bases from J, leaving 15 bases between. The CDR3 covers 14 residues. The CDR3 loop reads CASSLLGLDYEQYF. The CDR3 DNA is TGTGCCAGCAGTCTTCTGGGACTTGATTACGAGCAGTACTTC.

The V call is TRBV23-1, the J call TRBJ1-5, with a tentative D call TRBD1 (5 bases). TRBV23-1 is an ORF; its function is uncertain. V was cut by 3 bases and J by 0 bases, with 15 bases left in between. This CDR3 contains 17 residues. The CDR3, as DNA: TGCGCCAGCAGTCACTACGACAGCATACATAGCAATCAGCCCCAGCATTTT. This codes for CASSHYDSIHSNQPQHF.

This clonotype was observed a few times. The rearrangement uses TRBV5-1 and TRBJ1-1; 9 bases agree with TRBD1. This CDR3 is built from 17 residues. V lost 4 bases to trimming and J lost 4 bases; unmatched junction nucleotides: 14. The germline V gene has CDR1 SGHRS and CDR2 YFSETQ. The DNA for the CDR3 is TGCGCCAGCAGCCCCGACAGGGGGTGGAAAGGGAGCACTGAAGCTTTCTTT. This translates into CASSPDRGWKGSTEAFF.

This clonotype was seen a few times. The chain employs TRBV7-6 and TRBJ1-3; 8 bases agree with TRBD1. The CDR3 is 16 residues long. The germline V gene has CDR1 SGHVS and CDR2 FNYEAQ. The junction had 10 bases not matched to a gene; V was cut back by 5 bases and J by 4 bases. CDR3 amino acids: CASSVGAGGRGNTIYF. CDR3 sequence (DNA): TGTGCCAGCAGCGTAGGAGCAGGGGGCAGAGGAAACACCATATATTTT.

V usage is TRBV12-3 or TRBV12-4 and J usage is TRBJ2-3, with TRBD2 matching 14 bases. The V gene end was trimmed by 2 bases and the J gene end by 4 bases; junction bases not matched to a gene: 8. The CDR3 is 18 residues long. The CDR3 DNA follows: TGTGCCAGCAGTTTATCTCCGGGACTAGCGGGAGACGCAGATACGCAGTATTTT. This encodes CASSLSPGLAGDADTQYF.

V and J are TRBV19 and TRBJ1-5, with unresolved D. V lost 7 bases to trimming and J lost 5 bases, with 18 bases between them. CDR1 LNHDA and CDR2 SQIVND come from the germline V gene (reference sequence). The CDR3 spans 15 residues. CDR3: CASTRTNSYDQPQHF. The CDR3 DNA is TGTGCCAGTACCAGAACCAACAGTTATGATCAGCCCCAGCATTTT.

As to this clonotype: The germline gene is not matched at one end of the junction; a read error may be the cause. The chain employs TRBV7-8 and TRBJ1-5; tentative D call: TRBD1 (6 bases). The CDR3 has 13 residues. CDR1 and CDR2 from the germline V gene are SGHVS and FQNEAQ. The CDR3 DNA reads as TGTGCCAGCAGCTTAACAGACAGGCAGCCCAAGCATTTT. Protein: CASSLTDRQPKHF.

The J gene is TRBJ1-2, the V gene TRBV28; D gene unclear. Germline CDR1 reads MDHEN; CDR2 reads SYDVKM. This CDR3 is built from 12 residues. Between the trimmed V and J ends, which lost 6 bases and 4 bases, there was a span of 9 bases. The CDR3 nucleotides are TGTGCCAGCAGAACCATTAGCTATGGCTACACCTTC. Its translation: CASRTISYGYTF.

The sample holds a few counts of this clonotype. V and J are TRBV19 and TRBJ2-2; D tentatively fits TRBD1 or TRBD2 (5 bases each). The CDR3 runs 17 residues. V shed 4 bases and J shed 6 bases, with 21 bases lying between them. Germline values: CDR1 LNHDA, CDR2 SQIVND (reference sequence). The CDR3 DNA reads TGTGCCAGTAGTAAAGGGTTTGGGACCACAACGTCCGGGGAGCTGTTTTTT. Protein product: CASSKGFGTTTSGELFF.

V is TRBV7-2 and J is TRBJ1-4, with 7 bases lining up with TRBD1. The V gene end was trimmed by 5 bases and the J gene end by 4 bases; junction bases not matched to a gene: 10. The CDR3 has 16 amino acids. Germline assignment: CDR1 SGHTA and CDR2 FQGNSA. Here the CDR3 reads CASSDLPRDSNEKLFF. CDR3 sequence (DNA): TGTGCCAGCAGCGATCTTCCCCGGGACAGTAATGAAAAACTGTTTTTT.

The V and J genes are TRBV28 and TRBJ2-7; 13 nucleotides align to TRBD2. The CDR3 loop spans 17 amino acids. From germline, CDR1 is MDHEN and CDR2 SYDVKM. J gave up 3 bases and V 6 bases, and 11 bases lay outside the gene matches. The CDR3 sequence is CASRGGLAGPSGYEQYF. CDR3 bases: TGTGCCAGCAGGGGGGGACTAGCGGGACCGAGTGGCTACGAGCAGTACTTC.

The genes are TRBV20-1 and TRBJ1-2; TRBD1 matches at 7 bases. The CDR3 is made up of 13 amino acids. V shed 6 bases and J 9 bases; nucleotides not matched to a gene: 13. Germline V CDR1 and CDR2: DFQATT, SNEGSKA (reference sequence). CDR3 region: CSAKKTGIVSYTF. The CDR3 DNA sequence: TGCAGTGCCAAAAAGACAGGGATAGTAAGCTACACCTTC.

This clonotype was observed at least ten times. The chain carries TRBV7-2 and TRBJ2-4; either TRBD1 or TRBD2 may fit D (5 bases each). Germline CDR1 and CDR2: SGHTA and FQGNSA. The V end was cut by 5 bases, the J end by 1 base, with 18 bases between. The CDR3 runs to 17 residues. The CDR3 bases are TGTGCCAGCAGCCCCCTCAGGGAGAATTCGGCCAAAAACATTCAGTACTTC. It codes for CASSPLRENSAKNIQYF.

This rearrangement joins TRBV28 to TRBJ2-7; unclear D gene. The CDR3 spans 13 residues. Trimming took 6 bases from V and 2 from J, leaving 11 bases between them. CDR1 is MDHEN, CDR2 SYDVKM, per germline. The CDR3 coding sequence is TGTGCCAGCAGCCCCCCCCTTCCCTACGAGCAGTACTTC. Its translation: CASSPPLPYEQYF.

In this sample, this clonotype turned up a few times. CDR3 in amino acids: CASSATGWNTEAFF. The CDR3 DNA reads TGTGCCAGCAGCGCGACAGGATGGAACACTGAAGCTTTCTTT. The chain joins TRBV14 to TRBJ1-1, with D perhaps TRBD1 (6 bases). Germline assignment: CDR1 SGHDN and CDR2 FVKESK. This CDR3 region has 14 residues. Trimming pared 5 bases from V and 1 base from J, leaving 11 bases between. Looking up the rest from reference TRBV14 and TRBJ1-1 gives the full variable domain: EAGVTQFPSHSVIEKGQTVTLRCDPISGHDNLYWYRRVMGKEIKFLLHFVKESKQDESGMPNNRFLAERTGGTYSTLKVQPAELEDSGVYFCASSATGWNTEAFFGQGTRLTVV.

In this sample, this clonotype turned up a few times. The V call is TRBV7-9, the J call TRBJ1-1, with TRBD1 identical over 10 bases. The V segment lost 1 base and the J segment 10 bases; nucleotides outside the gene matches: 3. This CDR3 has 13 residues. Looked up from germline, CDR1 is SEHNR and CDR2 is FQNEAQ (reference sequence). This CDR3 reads CASSLGDRGRAFF. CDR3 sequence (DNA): TGTGCCAGCAGCTTAGGGGACAGGGGAAGAGCTTTCTTT.

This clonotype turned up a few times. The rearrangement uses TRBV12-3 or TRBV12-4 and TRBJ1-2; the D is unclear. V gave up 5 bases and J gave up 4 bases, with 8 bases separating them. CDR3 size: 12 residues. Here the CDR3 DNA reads TGTGCCAGCAGTGTGGTTCTCTATGGCTACACCTTC. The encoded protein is CASSVVLYGYTF.

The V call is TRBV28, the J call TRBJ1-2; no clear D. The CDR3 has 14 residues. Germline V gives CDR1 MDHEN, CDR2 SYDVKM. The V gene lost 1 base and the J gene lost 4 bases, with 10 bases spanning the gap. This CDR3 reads CASSLFDLSYGYTF. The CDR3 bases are TGTGCCAGCAGTTTATTCGACTTGAGCTATGGCTACACCTTC.